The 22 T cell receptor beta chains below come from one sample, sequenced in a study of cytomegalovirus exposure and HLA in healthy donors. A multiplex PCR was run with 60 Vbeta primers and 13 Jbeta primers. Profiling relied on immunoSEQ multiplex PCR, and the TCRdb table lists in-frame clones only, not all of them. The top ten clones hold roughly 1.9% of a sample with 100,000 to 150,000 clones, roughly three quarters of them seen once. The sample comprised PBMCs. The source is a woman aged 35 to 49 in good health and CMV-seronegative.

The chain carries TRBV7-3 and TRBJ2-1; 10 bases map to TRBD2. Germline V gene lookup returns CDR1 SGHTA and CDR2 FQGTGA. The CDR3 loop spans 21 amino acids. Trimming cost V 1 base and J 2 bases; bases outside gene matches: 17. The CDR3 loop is CASSLKAEGAGGPHPYNEQFF. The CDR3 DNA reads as TGTGCCAGCAGCTTAAAAGCCGAGGGAGCGGGAGGGCCTCACCCCTACAATGAGCAGTTCTTC.

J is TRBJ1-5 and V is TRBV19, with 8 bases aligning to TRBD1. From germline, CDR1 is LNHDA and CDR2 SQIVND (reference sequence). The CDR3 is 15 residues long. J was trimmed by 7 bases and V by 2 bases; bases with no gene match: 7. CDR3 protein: CASSIRGQGPQPQHF. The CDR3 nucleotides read TGTGCCAGTAGTATAAGAGGACAGGGCCCCCAGCCCCAGCATTTT.

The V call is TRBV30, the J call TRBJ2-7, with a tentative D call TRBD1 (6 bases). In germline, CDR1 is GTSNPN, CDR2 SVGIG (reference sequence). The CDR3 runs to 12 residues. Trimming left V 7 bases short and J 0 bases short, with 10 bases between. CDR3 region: CAFGTPSYEQYF. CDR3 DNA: TGTGCCTTCGGGACACCCTCCTACGAGCAGTACTTC.

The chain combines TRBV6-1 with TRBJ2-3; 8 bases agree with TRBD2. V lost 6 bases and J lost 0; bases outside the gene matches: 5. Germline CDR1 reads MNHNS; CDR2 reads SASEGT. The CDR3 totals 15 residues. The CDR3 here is CASRKSGGSTDTQYF. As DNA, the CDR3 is TGTGCCAGCAGGAAGAGCGGGGGAAGCACAGATACGCAGTATTTT.

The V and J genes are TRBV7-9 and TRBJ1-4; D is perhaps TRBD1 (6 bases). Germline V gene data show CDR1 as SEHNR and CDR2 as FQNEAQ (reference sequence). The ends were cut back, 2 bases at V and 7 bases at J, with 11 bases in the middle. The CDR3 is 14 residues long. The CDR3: CASSLQTGVEKLFF. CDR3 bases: TGTGCCAGCAGCTTACAGACAGGAGTTGAAAAACTGTTTTTT.

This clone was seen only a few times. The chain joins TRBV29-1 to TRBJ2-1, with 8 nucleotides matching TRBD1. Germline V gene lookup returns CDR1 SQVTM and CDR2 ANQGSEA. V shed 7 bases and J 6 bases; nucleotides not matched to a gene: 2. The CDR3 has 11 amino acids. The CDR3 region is CSAGQGNEQFF. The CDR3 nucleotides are TGCAGCGCCGGACAGGGCAATGAGCAGTTCTTC.

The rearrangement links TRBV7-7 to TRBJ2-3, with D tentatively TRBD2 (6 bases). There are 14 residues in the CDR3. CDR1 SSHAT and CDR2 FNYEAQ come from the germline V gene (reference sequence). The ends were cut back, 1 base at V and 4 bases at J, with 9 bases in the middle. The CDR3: CASSLETSSDTQYF. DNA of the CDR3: TGTGCCAGCAGCTTAGAAACTAGCTCAGATACGCAGTATTTT.

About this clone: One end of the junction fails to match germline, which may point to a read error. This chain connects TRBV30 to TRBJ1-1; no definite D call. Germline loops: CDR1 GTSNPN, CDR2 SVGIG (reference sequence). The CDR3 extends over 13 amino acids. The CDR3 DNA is TGTGCCTGGAGTGACCAGATGAACGCTGAAGCTTTCTTT. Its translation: CAWSDQMNAEAFF.

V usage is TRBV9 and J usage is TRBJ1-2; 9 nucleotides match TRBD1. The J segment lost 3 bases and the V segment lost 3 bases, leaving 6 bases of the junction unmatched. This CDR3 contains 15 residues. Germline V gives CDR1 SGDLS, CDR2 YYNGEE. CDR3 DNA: TGTGCCAGCAGCGCCCCGGGACAGGGTTACTATGGCTACACCTTC. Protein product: CASSAPGQGYYGYTF.

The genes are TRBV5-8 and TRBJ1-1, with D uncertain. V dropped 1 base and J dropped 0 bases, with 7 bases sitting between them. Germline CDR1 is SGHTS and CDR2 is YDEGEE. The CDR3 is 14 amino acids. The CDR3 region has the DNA TGTGCCAGCAGCTTGACAGTCATGAACACTGAAGCTTTCTTT. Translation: CASSLTVMNTEAFF.

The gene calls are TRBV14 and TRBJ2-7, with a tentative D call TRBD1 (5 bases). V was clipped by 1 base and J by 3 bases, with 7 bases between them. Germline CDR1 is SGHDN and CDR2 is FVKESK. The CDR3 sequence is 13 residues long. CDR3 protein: CASSQGQNYEQYF. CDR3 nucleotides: TGTGCCAGCAGCCAAGGACAGAACTACGAGCAGTACTTC.

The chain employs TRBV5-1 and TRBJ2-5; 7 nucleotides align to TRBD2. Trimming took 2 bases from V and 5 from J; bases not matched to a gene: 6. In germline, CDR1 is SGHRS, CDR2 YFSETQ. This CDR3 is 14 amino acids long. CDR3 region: CASSFGREGETQYF. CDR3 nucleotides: TGCGCCAGCAGCTTCGGCAGGGAGGGGGAGACCCAGTACTTC.

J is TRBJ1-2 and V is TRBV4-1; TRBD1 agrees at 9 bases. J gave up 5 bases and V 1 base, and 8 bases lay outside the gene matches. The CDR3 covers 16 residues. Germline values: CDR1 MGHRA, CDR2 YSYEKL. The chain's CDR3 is CASSQGGGTGFYGYTF. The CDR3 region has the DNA TGCGCCAGCAGCCAAGGGGGAGGGACAGGGTTTTATGGCTACACCTTC.

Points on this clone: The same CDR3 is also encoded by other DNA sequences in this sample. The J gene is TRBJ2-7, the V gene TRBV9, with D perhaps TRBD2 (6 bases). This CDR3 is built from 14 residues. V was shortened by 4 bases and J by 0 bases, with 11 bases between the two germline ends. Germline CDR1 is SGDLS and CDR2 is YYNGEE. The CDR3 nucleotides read TGTGCCAGCAGCAGGGACGGGAGCTCCTACGAGCAGTACTTC. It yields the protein CASSRDGSSYEQYF. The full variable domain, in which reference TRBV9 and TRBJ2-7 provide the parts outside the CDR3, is DSGVTQTPKHLITATGQRVTLRCSPRSGDLSVYWYQQSLDQGLQFLIQYYNGEERAKGNILERFSAQQFPDLHSELNLSSLELGDSALYFCASSRDGSSYEQYFGPGTRLTVT.

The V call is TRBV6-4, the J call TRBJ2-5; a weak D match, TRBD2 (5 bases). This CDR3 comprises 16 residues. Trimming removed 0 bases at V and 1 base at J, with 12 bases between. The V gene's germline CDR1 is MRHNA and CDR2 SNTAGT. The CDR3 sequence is CASSDSVAITQETQYF. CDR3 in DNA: TGTGCCAGCAGTGACTCGGTAGCGATCACCCAAGAGACCCAGTACTTC.

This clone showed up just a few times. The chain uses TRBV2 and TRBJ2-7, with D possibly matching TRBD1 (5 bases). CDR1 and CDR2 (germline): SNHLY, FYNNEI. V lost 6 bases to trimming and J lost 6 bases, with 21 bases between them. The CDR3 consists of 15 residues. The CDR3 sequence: CASRSLSTGRGEQYF. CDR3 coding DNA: TGTGCCAGCAGGTCCCTCAGTACAGGCCGCGGCGAGCAGTACTTC.

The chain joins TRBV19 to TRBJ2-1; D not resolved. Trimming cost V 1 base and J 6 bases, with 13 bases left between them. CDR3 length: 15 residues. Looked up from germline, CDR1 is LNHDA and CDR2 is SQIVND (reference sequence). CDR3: CASSIGSVIANEQFF. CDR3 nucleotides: TGTGCCAGTAGTATAGGATCAGTAATCGCCAATGAGCAGTTCTTC.

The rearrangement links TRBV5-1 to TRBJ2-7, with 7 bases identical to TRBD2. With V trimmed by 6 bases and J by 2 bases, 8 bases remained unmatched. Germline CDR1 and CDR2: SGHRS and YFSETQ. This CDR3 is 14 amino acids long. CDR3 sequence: CASTRGDKAYEQYF. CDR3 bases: TGCGCCAGCACCCGGGGGGATAAGGCCTACGAGCAGTACTTC.

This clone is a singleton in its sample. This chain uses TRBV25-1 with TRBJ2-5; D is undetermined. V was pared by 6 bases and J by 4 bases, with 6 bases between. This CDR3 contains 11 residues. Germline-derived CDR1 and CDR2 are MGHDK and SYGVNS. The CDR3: CASRRGETQYF. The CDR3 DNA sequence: TGTGCCAGCAGACGAGGAGAGACCCAGTACTTC.

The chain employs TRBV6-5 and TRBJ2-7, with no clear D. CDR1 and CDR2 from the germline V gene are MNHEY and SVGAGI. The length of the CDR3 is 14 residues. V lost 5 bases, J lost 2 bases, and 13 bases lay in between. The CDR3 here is CASSPFVATYEQYF. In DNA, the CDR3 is TGTGCCAGCAGTCCCTTCGTAGCTACCTACGAGCAGTACTTC.

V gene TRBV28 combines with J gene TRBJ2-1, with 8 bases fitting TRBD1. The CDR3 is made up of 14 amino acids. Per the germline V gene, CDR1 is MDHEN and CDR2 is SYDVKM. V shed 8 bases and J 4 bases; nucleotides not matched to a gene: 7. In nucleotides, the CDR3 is TGTGCCAGCCATTCGGGACAGGCTTACAATGAGCAGTTCTTC. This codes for CASHSGQAYNEQFF.

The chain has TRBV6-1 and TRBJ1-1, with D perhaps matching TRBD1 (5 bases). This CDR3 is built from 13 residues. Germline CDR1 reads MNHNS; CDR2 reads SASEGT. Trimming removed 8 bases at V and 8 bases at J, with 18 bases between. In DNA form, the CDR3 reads TGTGCCAGCTCTATCGGTTTGGCAGGGGAAGCTTTCTTT. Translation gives CASSIGLAGEAFF.